This T cell receptor (beta chain) was captured by sequencing in a study of blood T cells in healthy people across ages. Germline V gene data show CDR1 as LNHDA and CDR2 as SQIVND (reference sequence). This CDR3 comprises 13 residues. V shed 7 bases and J shed 4 bases, with 11 bases lying between them. For the second PCR, which ran for about 6 to 11 cycles, a sample-barcoded 5' primer and a J-beta primer mix were used. MiXCR was run by TCRdb on the 5' RACE reads, yielding one entry per CDR3 protein. The sample lists 650,000 or so distinct CDR3 sequences; approximately 52% were seen once. The chain has TRBV19 and TRBJ1-5; D ambiguous. This receptor was obtained from a woman at least 80 years old in good health. The specimen was blood. The CDR3 nucleotides are TGTGCCAGTAACTCGGACGGTAATCAGCCCCAGCATTTT. Translating gives CASNSDGNQPQHF.